The next 18 T cell receptor beta chains were all read from a single sample in a study of control samples from healthy donors and cancer patients. The method was immunoSEQ multiplex PCR; TCRdb's version includes in-frame clones alone and lacks a portion of them. The sample shows about 120,000 clones, 80% to 90% of them seen only once. Sequenced sample: blood. Receptors originate from a man aged 25 to 40 in good health.

The chain uses TRBV12-3 or TRBV12-4 and TRBJ1-2, with TRBD1 matching over 9 bases. The CDR3 has 13 residues. Trimming at V came to 4 bases and at J to 6 bases, leaving 3 bases not matched to a gene. CDR3 residues: CASSSGTGNGYTF. For the CDR3, the DNA is TGTGCCAGCAGTTCCGGGACAGGGAATGGCTACACCTTC.

This clone was observed a handful of times. V gene TRBV10-1 combines with J gene TRBJ2-7, with D perhaps TRBD1 (6 bases). CDR3 length: 13 residues. The V gene lost 5 bases and the J gene lost 3 bases, with 11 bases spanning the gap. Germline-derived CDR1 and CDR2 are WNHNN and SYGVQD (reference sequence). CDR3 in amino acids: CASSPGDIYEQYF. CDR3 DNA: TGCGCCAGCAGTCCAGGGGACATCTACGAGCAGTACTTC.

The V gene is TRBV18, the J gene TRBJ2-7; TRBD1 agrees at 10 bases. Germline lookup yields CDR1 KGHSH and CDR2 LQKENI. The V and J ends lost 5 bases and 6 bases, in that order; junction bases with no gene match: 4. CDR3 length equals 13 residues. This CDR3 reads CASSGQGVREQYV. In nucleotides, the CDR3 is TGTGCCAGCTCAGGACAGGGGGTTCGCGAGCAGTACGTC.

The chain carries TRBV5-1 and TRBJ1-1; D gene unclear. CDR1 is SGHRS, CDR2 YFSETQ, per germline. This CDR3 contains 13 residues. Trimming left V 4 bases short and J 5 bases short, with 12 bases between. CDR3 residues: CASSPREETEAFF. In DNA, the CDR3 is TGCGCCAGCAGCCCTAGAGAAGAAACTGAAGCTTTCTTT.

The rearrangement links TRBV2 to TRBJ1-2, with TRBD1 matching 7 bases. J was trimmed by 1 base and V by 2 bases; bases with no gene match: 1. This CDR3 is 14 amino acids long. Germline loops: CDR1 SNHLY, CDR2 FYNNEI. The CDR3 DNA sequence: TGTGCCAGCAGTGAACAGGGGGATAACTATGGCTACACCTTC. Protein product: CASSEQGDNYGYTF.

The CDR3 DNA reads as TGTGCCTGGAGCCCCGGGACAGTGAACACTGAAGCTTTCTTT. Protein product: CAWSPGTVNTEAFF. The chain has TRBV30 and TRBJ1-1; TRBD1 matches 7 bases. The CDR3 length is 14 residues. The germline CDR1 and CDR2 sequences are GTSNPN and SVGIG (reference sequence). Losses at the gene ends were 3 bases for V and 0 bases for J; bases not matched to a gene: 4.

The gene calls are TRBV2 and TRBJ1-1; no clear D. Trimming took off 2 bases at V and 1 base at J, with 5 bases between the two ends. Germline V CDR1 and CDR2: SNHLY, FYNNEI. There are 13 residues in the CDR3. CDR3 residues: CASSEMGNTEAFF. The CDR3 nucleotides are TGTGCCAGCAGTGAAATGGGGAACACTGAAGCTTTCTTT.

This sequence joins TRBV3-1 (or the pseudogene TRBV3-2) and TRBJ2-5; 8 nucleotides match TRBD1. J was trimmed by 5 bases and V by 4 bases; bases with no gene match: 9. Germline assignment: CDR1 LGHDT and CDR2 YNNKEL (reference sequence). CDR3 length: 15 residues. The CDR3: CASSRIGTGGETQYF. The CDR3 DNA is TGTGCCAGCAGCCGGATCGGGACAGGAGGCGAGACCCAGTACTTC.

The chain joins TRBV19 to TRBJ2-1; perhaps D is TRBD1 or TRBD2 (5 bases each). This CDR3 is 14 amino acids long. V was pared by 5 bases and J by 6 bases, with 14 bases between. Germline CDR1 and CDR2: LNHDA and SQIVND (reference sequence). CDR3 in DNA: TGTGCCAGTAGTTTCCCGGGGCCCCTCAATGAGCAGTTCTTC. This encodes CASSFPGPLNEQFF.

This chain uses TRBV24-1 with TRBJ2-2, with a tentative D call TRBD1 (6 bases). CDR1 is KGHDR, CDR2 SFDVKD, per germline. The germline V and J ends were trimmed by 7 bases and 4 bases, with 12 bases remaining between them. The CDR3 contains 14 residues. CDR3 sequence: CATSYRAGTGELFF. In DNA form, the CDR3 reads TGTGCCACCAGCTACAGGGCAGGCACCGGGGAGCTGTTTTTT.

The V and J genes are TRBV7-2 and TRBJ1-1; tentative D call: TRBD1 (6 bases). This CDR3 region has 14 residues. The V end was cut by 4 bases, the J end by 2 bases, with 11 bases between. The germline CDR1 and CDR2 sequences are SGHTA and FQGNSA. The CDR3 protein is CASSSQGANTEAFF. The CDR3 DNA is TGTGCCAGCAGCTCACAGGGCGCCAACACTGAAGCTTTCTTT.

In its sample, this clone was seen once. The chain couples TRBV12-3 or TRBV12-4 to TRBJ1-2, with D unclear. V lost 6 bases and J 3 bases, leaving 8 bases between the germline ends. The CDR3 length is 12 residues. The CDR3: CASRDGYYGYTF. As DNA, the CDR3 is TGTGCCAGCAGAGACGGATACTATGGCTACACCTTC.

This clone was counted a few times. The chain is built from TRBV5-1 and TRBJ1-2, with 7 bases lining up with TRBD1. This CDR3 spans 15 amino acids. The V and J ends lost 7 bases and 8 bases, in that order; junction bases with no gene match: 17. Germline V CDR1 and CDR2: SGHRS, YFSETQ. In nucleotides, the CDR3 is TGCGCCAGCTGGGAATCAGGGGGGATAAAGGGCGGCTACACCTTC. Its translation is CASWESGGIKGGYTF.

This chain connects TRBV27 to TRBJ1-4; D remains unclear. This CDR3 is 13 amino acids long. Germline V lookup: CDR1 MNHEY, CDR2 SMNVEV (reference sequence). The V end lost 0 bases, the J end lost 8 bases, and 7 bases lay between the germline ends. CDR3 nucleotide sequence: TGTGCCAGCAGTTTATCTGGGAGCGAAAAACTGTTTTTT. It translates to CASSLSGSEKLFF.

J is TRBJ2-2 and V is TRBV10-3, with 7 bases lining up with TRBD2. V gave up 9 bases and J gave up 2 bases; unmatched junction bases: 9. This CDR3 is 15 amino acids long. Germline lookup yields CDR1 ENHRY and CDR2 SYGVKD. CDR3 DNA: TGTGCCATTGGGAAGGGAGGGGCCAACACCGGGGAGCTGTTTTTT. As protein: CAIGKGGANTGELFF.

The chain is built from TRBV18 and TRBJ2-1; D is ambiguous. V gave up 0 bases and J gave up 9 bases, with 9 bases separating them. The CDR3 length is 13 residues. In germline, CDR1 is KGHSH, CDR2 LQKENI. The CDR3 is CASSPPTRGEQFF. The CDR3 nucleotides read TGTGCCAGCTCACCACCTACGAGAGGTGAGCAGTTCTTC.

The J gene is TRBJ2-3, the V gene TRBV24-1; D is ambiguous. Germline-derived CDR1 and CDR2 are KGHDR and SFDVKD. The length of the CDR3 is 15 residues. Deletions cut 4 bases from V and 5 bases from J, with 15 bases between. CDR3 amino acids: CATSDTSMPGDTQYF. The CDR3 region has the DNA TGTGCCACCAGTGACACCTCTATGCCTGGAGATACGCAGTATTTT.

The chain carries TRBV24-1 and TRBJ2-2, with unresolved D. The CDR3 contains 17 residues. Trimming took off 3 bases at V and 6 bases at J, with 19 bases between the two ends. Germline V CDR1 and CDR2: KGHDR, SFDVKD. The chain's CDR3 is CATSDPTADAPSGELFF. The CDR3 nucleotides read TGTGCCACCAGTGATCCCACCGCGGACGCCCCATCCGGGGAGCTGTTTTTT.